The clone carrying this T cell receptor beta chain was picked up many times. Its antigen is currently unknown. The sample is drawn from a study of glioma-infiltrating T cells. The study's findings and limits: Only very few CDR3 sequences appeared in both tissue and blood. Above-expected tissue-blood divergence occurred in all gliomas, most in low-grade ones.

This CDR3 is built from 11 residues. Germline V CDR1 and CDR2: MNHEY, SMNVEV (reference sequence). Trimming removed 9 bases at V and 15 bases at J, with 18 bases between. TCR alpha and beta CDR3 regions were amplified from RNA using iRepertoire nested multiplex PCR. Input was 100-400 ng of tissue mRNA or PBMC total RNA. One entry per CDR3 protein, called by TCRdb with MiXCR from the multiplex PCR reads. This sample has about 140,000 distinct CDR3 sequences, with 39% found just once. What was sequenced was glioma tissue, nonneoplastic brain tissue, or PBMCs (not recorded which). This TCR came from a human donor with low-grade glioma or glioblastoma, undergoing nonglioma brain surgery, or in good health (not recorded which). The chain has TRBV27 and TRBJ2-1; D may be TRBD2 (5 bases). This CDR3 reads CASTTGIWPFF. In nucleotides, the CDR3 is TGTGCCAGTACCACCGGGATCTGGCCGTTCTTC.